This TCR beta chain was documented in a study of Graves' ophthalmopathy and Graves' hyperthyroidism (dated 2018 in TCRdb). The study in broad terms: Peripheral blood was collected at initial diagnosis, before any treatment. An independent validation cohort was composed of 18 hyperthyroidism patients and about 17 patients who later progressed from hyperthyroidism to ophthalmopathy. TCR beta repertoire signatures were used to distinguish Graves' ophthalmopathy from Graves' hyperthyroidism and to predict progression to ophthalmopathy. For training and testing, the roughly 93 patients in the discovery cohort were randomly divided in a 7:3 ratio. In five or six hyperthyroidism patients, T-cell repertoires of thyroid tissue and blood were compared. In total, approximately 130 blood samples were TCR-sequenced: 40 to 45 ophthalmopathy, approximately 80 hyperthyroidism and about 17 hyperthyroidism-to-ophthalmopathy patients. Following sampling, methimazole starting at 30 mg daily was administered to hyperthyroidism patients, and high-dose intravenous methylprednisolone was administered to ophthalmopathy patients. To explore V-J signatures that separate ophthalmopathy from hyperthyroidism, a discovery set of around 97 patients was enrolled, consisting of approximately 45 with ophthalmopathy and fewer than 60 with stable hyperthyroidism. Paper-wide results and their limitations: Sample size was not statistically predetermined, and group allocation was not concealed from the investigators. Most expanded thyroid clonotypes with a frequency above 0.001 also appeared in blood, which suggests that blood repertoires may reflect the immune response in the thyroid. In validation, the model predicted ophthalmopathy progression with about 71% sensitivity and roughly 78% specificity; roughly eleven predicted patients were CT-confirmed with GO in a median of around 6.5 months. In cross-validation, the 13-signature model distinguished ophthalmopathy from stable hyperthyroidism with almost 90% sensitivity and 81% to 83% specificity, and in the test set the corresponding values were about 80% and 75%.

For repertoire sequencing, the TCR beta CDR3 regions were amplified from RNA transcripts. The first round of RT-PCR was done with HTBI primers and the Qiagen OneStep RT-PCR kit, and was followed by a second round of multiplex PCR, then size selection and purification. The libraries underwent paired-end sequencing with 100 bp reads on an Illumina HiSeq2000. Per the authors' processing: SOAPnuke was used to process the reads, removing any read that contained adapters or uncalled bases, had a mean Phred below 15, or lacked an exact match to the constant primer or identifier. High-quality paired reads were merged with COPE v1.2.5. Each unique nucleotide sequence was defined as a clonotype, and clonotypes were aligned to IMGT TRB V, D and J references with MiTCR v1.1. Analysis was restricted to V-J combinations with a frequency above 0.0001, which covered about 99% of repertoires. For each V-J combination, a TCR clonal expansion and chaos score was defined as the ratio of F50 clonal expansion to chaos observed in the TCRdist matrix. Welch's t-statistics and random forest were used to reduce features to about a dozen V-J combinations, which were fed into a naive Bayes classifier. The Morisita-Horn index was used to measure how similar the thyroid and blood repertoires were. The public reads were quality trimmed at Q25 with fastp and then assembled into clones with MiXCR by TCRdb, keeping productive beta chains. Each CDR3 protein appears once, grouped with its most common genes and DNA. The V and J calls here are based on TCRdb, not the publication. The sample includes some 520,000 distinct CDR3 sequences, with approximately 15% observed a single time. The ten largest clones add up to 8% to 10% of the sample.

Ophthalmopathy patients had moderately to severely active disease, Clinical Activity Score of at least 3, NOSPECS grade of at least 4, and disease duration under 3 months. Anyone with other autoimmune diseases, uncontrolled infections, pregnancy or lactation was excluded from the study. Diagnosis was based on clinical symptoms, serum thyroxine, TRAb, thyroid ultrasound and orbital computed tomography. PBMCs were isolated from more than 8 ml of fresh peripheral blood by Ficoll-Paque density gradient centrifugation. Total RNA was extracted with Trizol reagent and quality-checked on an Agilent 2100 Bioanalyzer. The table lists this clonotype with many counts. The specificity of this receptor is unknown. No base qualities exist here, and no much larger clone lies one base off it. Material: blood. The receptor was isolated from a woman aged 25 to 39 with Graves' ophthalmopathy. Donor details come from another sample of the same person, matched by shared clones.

The CDR3: CASSFEGQLRPQHF. DNA sequence: TGTGCCAGCAGTTTTGAAGGTCAGCTTCGGCCCCAGCATTTT. The chain employs TRBV28 and TRBJ1-5; the D gene identity is not certain. Relative to germline, V is 3 bases shorter and J is 9 bases shorter, with 15 bases between their ends. The germline V gene specifies MDHEN as CDR1 and SYDVKM as CDR2. Including the terminal cysteine and phenylalanine, the CDR3 comprises 14 residues. Only the CDR3 DNA stays, 42 bases, in frame from base 1.